Reported below is one TCR beta chain. Followed over time, Seattle patients had been enrolled while infection was active. Original data processing: Nucleated cell counts were estimated from reference gene primer amplification. Assay: immunoSEQ multiplex PCR; the TCRdb copy retains only in-frame clones and omits some. V and J calls and clone size are copied from that table; D and trimming were computed from the DNA. The table includes 250,000 to 300,000 clones, around nine tenths detected once. This CDR3 contains 14 residues. The V end lost 3 bases, the J end lost 0 bases, and 11 bases lay between the germline ends. CDR1 DFQATT and CDR2 SNEGSKA come from the germline V gene (reference sequence). The data were obtained in a study of blood T cell repertoires in COVID-19. Study-level background: Samples of COVID-19 (acute and convalescent) were obtained from the United States, Italy and Spain. The cDNA or gDNA used as material had been derived from T cells, B-cell-depleted T cells, or PBMCs.

The sequence derives from a woman aged 25 to 39 with COVID-19, enrolled during active disease. Input material: peripheral blood. This sequence joins TRBV20-1 and TRBJ1-2; D perhaps matches TRBD1 (5 bases). In nucleotides, the CDR3 is TGCAGTGCTAGTCCCTCGACAGCTAACTATGGCTACACCTTC. It specifies CSASPSTANYGYTF.